Sequencing of this T cell receptor (beta chain) was carried out in a study of blood T cell repertoires in COVID-19. Study details: Whether acute or convalescent, the COVID-19 samples came from the United States, Italy and Spain. Sources were T cells, B-cell-depleted T cells, or PBMCs; the material itself was cDNA or gDNA.

There are 14 residues in the CDR3. The germline CDR1 and CDR2 sequences are LNHDA and SQIVND (reference sequence). Sequenced by immunoSEQ multiplex PCR; TCRdb stores in-frame clones only, minus some. The sample shows about 150,000 clones, around 89% of them seen only once. The chain employs TRBV19 and TRBJ2-7; D is perhaps TRBD1 (6 bases). This TCR was recovered from a woman in her 40s with acute or convalescent COVID-19. The sequenced sample was peripheral blood. The CDR3 sequence: CATTGSAGDYEQYF. The DNA for the CDR3 is TGTGCGACGACAGGCTCAGCAGGCGACTACGAGCAGTACTTC.